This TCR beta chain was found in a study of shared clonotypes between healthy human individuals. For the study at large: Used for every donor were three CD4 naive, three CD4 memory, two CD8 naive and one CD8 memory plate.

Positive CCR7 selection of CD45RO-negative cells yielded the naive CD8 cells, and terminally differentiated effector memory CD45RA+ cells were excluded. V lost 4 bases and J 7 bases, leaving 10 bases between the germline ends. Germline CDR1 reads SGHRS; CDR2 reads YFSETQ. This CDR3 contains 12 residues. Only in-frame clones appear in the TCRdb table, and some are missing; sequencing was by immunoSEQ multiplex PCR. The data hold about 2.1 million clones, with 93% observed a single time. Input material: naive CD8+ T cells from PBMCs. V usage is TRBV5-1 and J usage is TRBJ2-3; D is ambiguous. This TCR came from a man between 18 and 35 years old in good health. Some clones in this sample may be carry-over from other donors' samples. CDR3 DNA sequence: TGCGCCAGCAGCGCCGAGGAAAATACGCAGTATTTT. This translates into CASSAEENTQYF.